One and the same sample provided the 16 T cell receptor beta chains below, sequenced in a study of T-cell memory formation after mild COVID-19. TCRdb re-derived calls from the 5' RACE reads in MiXCR, one entry per CDR3 protein. The sample lists 110,000 or so distinct CDR3 sequences, about 20% occurring once. The sample taken for sequencing was PBMCs or a T cell subset sorted from them (not recorded which). Receptor source: a young man who had mild COVID-19 (a few samples of this study predate the infection). Cell type and time point are not known.

This clonotype came up a few times. The rearrangement joins TRBV15 to TRBJ2-1; no clear D gene. The CDR3 spans 14 residues. Per the germline V gene, CDR1 is LNHNV and CDR2 is YYDKDF (reference sequence). Trimming pared 4 bases from V and 0 bases from J, leaving 7 bases between. As DNA, the CDR3 is TGTGCCACCAGCATTCAGAGCTCCTACAATGAGCAGTTCTTC. It specifies CATSIQSSYNEQFF.

This clonotype was seen more than once but under ten times. V is TRBV5-1 and J is TRBJ1-6; maybe TRBD1 (6 bases). From germline, CDR1 is SGHRS and CDR2 YFSETQ. Between the trimmed V and J ends, which lost 0 bases and 10 bases, there was a span of 11 bases. The CDR3 covers 14 residues. This chain's CDR3 is CASSLDRAGSPLHF. CDR3 DNA: TGCGCCAGCAGCTTGGACAGGGCCGGCTCACCCCTCCACTTT.

This clonotype turned up a few times. The chain uses TRBV7-2 and TRBJ1-1, with TRBD1 as a possible D gene (6 bases). The CDR3 runs to 14 residues. Germline CDR1 reads SGHTA; CDR2 reads FQGNSA. V lost 6 bases, J lost 6 bases, and 17 bases lay in between. The CDR3 DNA is TGTGCCAGCAGTCCCGAGGGGGGGGCTTCTGAAGCTTTCTTT. Protein product: CASSPEGGASEAFF.

The rearrangement uses TRBV4-3 and TRBJ2-7; tentatively, D is TRBD1 or TRBD2 (5 bases each). This CDR3 spans 16 amino acids. Germline CDR1 is LGHNA and CDR2 is YSLEER. The V end lost 0 bases, the J end lost 6 bases, and 18 bases lay between the germline ends. CDR3 amino acids: CASSQDLGEGASEQYF. The CDR3 nucleotides read TGCGCCAGCAGCCAAGATCTGGGAGAAGGGGCGAGCGAGCAGTACTTC.

This clonotype was observed many times. This sequence joins TRBV6-1 and TRBJ2-5; 8 bases are a match to TRBD2. Per germline, CDR1 MNHNS and CDR2 SASEGT. CDR3 size: 15 residues. The V and J ends lost 2 bases and 1 base, in that order; junction bases with no gene match: 3. The CDR3 region has the DNA TGTGCCAGCAGTGAATCCGCGGGGGGCCAAGAGACCCAGTACTTC. Its protein is CASSESAGGQETQYF.

This clonotype was counted between two and nine times. The chain is built from TRBV7-6 and TRBJ1-1; no clear D. V lost 5 bases and J lost 1, with 11 bases in between. CDR1 SGHVS and CDR2 FNYEAQ come from the germline V gene. The CDR3 totals 14 residues. The CDR3 region is CASSLLGPNTEAFF. CDR3 coding DNA: TGTGCCAGCAGCCTCCTAGGGCCGAACACTGAAGCTTTCTTT.

The V gene is TRBV20-1, the J gene TRBJ1-2; 7 positions agree with TRBD1. This CDR3 has 15 amino acids. Germline CDR1 reads DFQATT; CDR2 reads SNEGSKA (reference sequence). V was clipped by 6 bases and J by 0 bases; unmatched bases: 10. The CDR3 sequence: CSALDREGANYGYTF. The CDR3 DNA sequence: TGCAGTGCCCTAGACAGGGAGGGGGCTAACTATGGCTACACCTTC.

The J gene is TRBJ2-7, the V gene TRBV27; D not resolved. CDR3 length: 15 amino acids. Germline CDR1 reads MNHEY; CDR2 reads SMNVEV (reference sequence). V lost 5 bases and J 2 bases, leaving 16 bases between the germline ends. The CDR3 sequence: CASSPPGLRTYEQYF. The CDR3 DNA sequence: TGTGCCAGCAGTCCACCCGGCCTACGGACCTACGAGCAGTACTTC.

The rearrangement links TRBV7-9 to TRBJ1-1, with D perhaps TRBD1 (6 bases). V shed 5 bases and J shed 1 base, with 17 bases lying between them. Germline V gives CDR1 SEHNR, CDR2 FQNEAQ (reference sequence). CDR3 length equals 16 residues. CDR3 protein: CASSLRGRGSNTEAFF. The CDR3 coding sequence is TGTGCCAGCAGCCTCAGGGGCCGCGGGTCGAACACTGAAGCTTTCTTT. The whole variable domain, filled in from reference TRBV7-9 and TRBJ1-1, reads DTGVSQNPRHKITKRGQNVTFRCDPISEHNRLYWYRQTLGQGPEFLTYFQNEAQLEKSRLLSDRFSAERPKGSFSTLEIQRTEQGDSAMYLCASSLRGRGSNTEAFFGQGTRLTVV.

The chain has TRBV9 and TRBJ1-6; 10 bases map to TRBD1. CDR3 size: 15 residues. Germline CDR1 and CDR2: SGDLS and YYNGEE. J lost 14 bases, V lost 3 bases, and 11 bases had no gene match. CDR3 sequence: CASSDPGTGERALHF. The DNA of the CDR3 is TGTGCCAGCAGCGACCCAGGGACAGGGGAGAGGGCCCTCCACTTT.

The chain carries TRBV6-4 and TRBJ2-6; tentatively, D is TRBD1 (5 bases). Trimming took off 0 bases at V and 0 bases at J, with 6 bases between the two ends. The CDR3 extends over 16 amino acids. Germline V gene data show CDR1 as MRHNA and CDR2 as SNTAGT. CDR3 amino acids: CASSDSDNSGANVLTF. The CDR3 DNA is TGTGCCAGCAGTGACTCGGACAACTCTGGGGCCAACGTCCTGACTTTC.

This clonotype occurred once. V is TRBV29-1 and J is TRBJ1-1; maybe TRBD1 (5 bases). The CDR3 consists of 11 residues. V was cut by 5 bases and J by 4 bases, with 8 bases left in between. Germline CDR1 SQVTM, CDR2 ANQGSEA. The CDR3 DNA reads as TGCAGCGTTCCAGGGAGCACTGAAGCTTTCTTT. Translating it yields CSVPGSTEAFF.

The chain carries TRBV6-5 and TRBJ1-1; D is uncertain. Germline CDR1 MNHEY, CDR2 SVGAGI. The V gene lost 0 bases and the J gene lost 2 bases, with 10 bases spanning the gap. The CDR3 is 15 amino acids. The CDR3 DNA follows: TGTGCCAGCAGTTACTCACCAGGTAGTAACACTGAAGCTTTCTTT. Amino acids: CASSYSPGSNTEAFF.

The rearrangement uses TRBV6-2 or TRBV6-3 and TRBJ2-7; D gene uncertain. The germline CDR1 and CDR2 sequences are MNHEY and SVGEGT. Trimming took off 4 bases at V and 0 bases at J, with 13 bases between the two ends. CDR3 size: 15 residues. The chain's CDR3 is CASSSDALGSYEQYF. As DNA, the CDR3 is TGTGCCAGCAGTTCGGACGCCCTGGGCTCCTACGAGCAGTACTTC.

V gene TRBV4-3 combines with J gene TRBJ2-3, with 8 bases that match TRBD2. Trimming took 8 bases from V and 4 from J; bases not matched to a gene: 8. Germline loops: CDR1 LGHNA, CDR2 YSLEER. This CDR3 contains 14 residues. The CDR3 reads CASRPGGDADTQYF. Written as DNA, the CDR3 is TGCGCCAGCCGACCGGGGGGGGATGCAGATACGCAGTATTTT.

This clonotype was detected only a few times. J is TRBJ1-2 and V is TRBV12-3 or TRBV12-4; D gene unclear. V gave up 6 bases and J gave up 5 bases, with 13 bases separating them. The CDR3 runs to 13 residues. The DNA for the CDR3 is TGTGCCAGCAGCCCACGCGGGTTATATGGCTACACCTTC. It is translated as CASSPRGLYGYTF.